This paragraph covers one TCR beta chain sequence. The V and J ends lost 0 bases and 5 bases respectively, with 13 bases between them. The length of the CDR3 is 15 residues. The germline gives CDR1 MGHRA, CDR2 YSYEKL. This PCR relied on a set of 60 Vbeta primers and 13 Jbeta primers. The repertoire was sequenced with immunoSEQ multiplex PCR; TCRdb's copy has only in-frame clones and lacks some. The sample contains approximately 86,000 clones, 70% to 85% of which appear only once. The sample belongs to a study of cytomegalovirus exposure and HLA in healthy donors. This clonotype was sampled from a man aged 55 to 70 in good health and CMV-seronegative. Sequenced: PBMCs. The rearrangement links TRBV4-1 to TRBJ1-1; weak D call: TRBD1 (6 bases). The CDR3 DNA sequence: TGCGCCAGCAGCCAAGAGAGGGGGGGAGGAACTGAAGCTTTCTTT. This codes for CASSQERGGGTEAFF.